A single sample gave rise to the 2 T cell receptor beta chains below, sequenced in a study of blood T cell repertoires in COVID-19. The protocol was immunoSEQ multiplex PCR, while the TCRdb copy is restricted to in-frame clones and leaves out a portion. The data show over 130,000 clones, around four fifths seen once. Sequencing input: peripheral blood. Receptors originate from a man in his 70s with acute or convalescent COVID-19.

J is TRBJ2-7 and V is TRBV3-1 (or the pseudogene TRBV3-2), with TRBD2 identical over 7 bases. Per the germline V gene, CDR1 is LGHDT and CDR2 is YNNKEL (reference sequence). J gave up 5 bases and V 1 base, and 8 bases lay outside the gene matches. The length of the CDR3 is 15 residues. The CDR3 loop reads CASSQAIWGGDEQYF. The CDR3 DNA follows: TGTGCCAGCAGCCAAGCGATCTGGGGGGGGGACGAGCAGTACTTC.

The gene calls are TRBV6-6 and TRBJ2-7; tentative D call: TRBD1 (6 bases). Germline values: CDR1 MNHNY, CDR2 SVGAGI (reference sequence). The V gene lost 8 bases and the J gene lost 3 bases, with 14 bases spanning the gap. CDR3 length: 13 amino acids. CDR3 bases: TGTGCCAGCGGATCCAGGGGTTTCTACGAGCAGTACTTC. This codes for CASGSRGFYEQYF.